This TCR beta chain was retrieved from a study of human T cells and chemical hapten exposure. Study-level background: There were per-sample TCR yield variations, arising mainly from small pooled library volume differences. Findings and caveats of the study: Against controls, expanded TCRs gave rise to significantly more large CDR3 similarity clusters.

Original processing notes: A per-sample median of roughly 100,000 TCRs was observed, with a range of about 20,000 to 700,000. TCRdb reprocessed the RACE reads via MiXCR and lists one record per CDR3 protein. In this record, the V and J calls reflect TCRdb's handling and not the investigators' own analysis. The sample lists about 340,000 distinct CDR3 sequences, 6% to 8.5% seen once, with approximately 8% in the top ten. A word on this clonotype: Antigen: not known.

The time point is: patch test 1, 2 weeks after DPC sensitization. Indicated treatment: therapeutic diphenylcyclopropenone sensitization with weekly scalp DPC. In every case, blood was obtained before the patch test was applied. This receptor was obtained from a woman in her late teens or twenties with alopecia areata. Some clones in this sample may be carry-over from other donors' samples. The source material was whole blood, sampled in connection with sensitization to the hapten diphenylcyclopropenone (DPC).

The CDR3 sequence: CASSLADRVLYNEQFF. Here the CDR3 DNA reads TGCGCCAGCAGCTTGGCGGACAGGGTTCTCTACAATGAGCAGTTCTTC. The chain carries TRBV5-1 and TRBJ2-1, with 8 positions matching TRBD1. Germline lookup yields CDR1 SGHRS and CDR2 YFSETQ. The CDR3 covers 16 residues. J gave up 3 bases and V 0 bases, and 5 bases lay outside the gene matches.